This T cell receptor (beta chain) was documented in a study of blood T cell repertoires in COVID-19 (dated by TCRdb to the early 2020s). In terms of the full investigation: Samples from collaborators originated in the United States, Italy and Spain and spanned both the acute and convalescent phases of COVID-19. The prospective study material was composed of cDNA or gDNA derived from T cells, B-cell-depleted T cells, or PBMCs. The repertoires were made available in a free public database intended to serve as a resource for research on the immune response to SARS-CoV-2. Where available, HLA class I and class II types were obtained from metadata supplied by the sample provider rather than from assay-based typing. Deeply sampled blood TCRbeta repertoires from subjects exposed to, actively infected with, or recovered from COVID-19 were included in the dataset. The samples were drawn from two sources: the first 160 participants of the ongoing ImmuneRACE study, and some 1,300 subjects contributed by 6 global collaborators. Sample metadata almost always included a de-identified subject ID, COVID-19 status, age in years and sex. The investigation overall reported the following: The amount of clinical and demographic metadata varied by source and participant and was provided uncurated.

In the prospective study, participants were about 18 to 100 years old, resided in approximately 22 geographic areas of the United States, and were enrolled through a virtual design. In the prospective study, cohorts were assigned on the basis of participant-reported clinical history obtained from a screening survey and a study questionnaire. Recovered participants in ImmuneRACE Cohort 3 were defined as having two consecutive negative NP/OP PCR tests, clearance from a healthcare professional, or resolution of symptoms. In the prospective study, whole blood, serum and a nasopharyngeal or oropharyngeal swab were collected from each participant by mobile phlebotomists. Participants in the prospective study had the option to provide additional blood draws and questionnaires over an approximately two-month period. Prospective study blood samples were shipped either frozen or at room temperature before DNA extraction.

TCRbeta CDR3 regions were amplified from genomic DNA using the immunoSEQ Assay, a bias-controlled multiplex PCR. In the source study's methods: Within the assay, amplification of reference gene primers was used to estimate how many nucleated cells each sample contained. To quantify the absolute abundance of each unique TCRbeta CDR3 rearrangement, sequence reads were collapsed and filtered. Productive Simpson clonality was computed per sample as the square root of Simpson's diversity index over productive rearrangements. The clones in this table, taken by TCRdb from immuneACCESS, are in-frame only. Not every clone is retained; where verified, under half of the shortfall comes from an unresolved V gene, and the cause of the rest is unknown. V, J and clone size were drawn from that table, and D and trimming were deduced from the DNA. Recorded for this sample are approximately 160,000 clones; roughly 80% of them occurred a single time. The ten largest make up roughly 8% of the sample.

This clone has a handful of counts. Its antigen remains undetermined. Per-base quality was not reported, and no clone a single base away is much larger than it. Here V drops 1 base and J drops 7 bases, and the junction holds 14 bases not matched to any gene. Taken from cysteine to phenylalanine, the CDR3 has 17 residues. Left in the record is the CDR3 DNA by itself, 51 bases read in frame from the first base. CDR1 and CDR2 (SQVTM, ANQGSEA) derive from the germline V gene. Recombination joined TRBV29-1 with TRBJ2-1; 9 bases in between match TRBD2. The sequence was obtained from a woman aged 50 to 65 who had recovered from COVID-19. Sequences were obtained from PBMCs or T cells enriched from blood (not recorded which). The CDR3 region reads CSVEGERLAALGNEQFF. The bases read TGCAGCGTTGAAGGCGAACGACTAGCGGCCCTGGGTAATGAGCAGTTCTTC.